The 3 T cell receptor beta chains given below trace back to one sample, sequenced in a study of cytotoxic CD8 clonotypes in ibrutinib-treated CLL. The method was immunoSEQ multiplex PCR; TCRdb's version includes in-frame clones alone and lacks a portion of them. The repertoire holds fewer than 400,000 clones, with 67% as singletons. The sequenced sample was PBMCs, obtained after 36 months of ibrutinib treatment. The receptors originated from a human donor with chronic lymphocytic leukemia.

The rearrangement links TRBV10-2 to TRBJ2-1; D uncertain. V was pared by 0 bases and J by 8 bases, with 5 bases between. The germline V gene encodes CDR1 WSHSY and CDR2 SAAADI. The CDR3 is made up of 12 amino acids. In DNA form, the CDR3 reads TGCGCCAGCAGTGAGTCGGTCTATGAGCAGTTCTTC. Amino acids: CASSESVYEQFF.

The J gene is TRBJ2-7, the V gene TRBV27; D ambiguous. Trimming cost V 6 bases and J 0 bases, with 15 bases left between them. Per the germline V gene, CDR1 is MNHEY and CDR2 is SMNVEV (reference sequence). The CDR3 totals 15 residues. The CDR3 DNA reads as TGTGCCAGCAGAGTCAGACTCCCACTCTCCTACGAGCAGTACTTC. Its translation is CASRVRLPLSYEQYF.

This clone was counted a few times. The chain carries TRBV7-9 and TRBJ2-1; D call uncertain. From germline, CDR1 is SEHNR and CDR2 FQNEAQ (reference sequence). This CDR3 spans 15 amino acids. V dropped 2 bases and J dropped 9 bases, with 17 bases sitting between them. The CDR3 sequence is CASSLYGALEREQFF. The CDR3 nucleotides are TGTGCCAGCAGCTTATATGGCGCCCTGGAGCGTGAGCAGTTCTTC.